This TCR beta chain was obtained from a study of cytomegalovirus exposure and HLA in healthy donors. Findings and limits, study-wide: Prediction of most subjects' HLA-A and HLA-B alleles by TCR beta sequences was reportedly accurate. There were several of the most significant clusters that appeared linked to common viral pathogens in a later analysis.

This CDR3 is built from 15 residues. Trimming at V came to 6 bases and at J to 4 bases, leaving 7 bases not matched to a gene. Per germline, CDR1 SNHLY and CDR2 FYNNEI. As concerns this clone: Its cognate antigen is unknown.

PCR used 60 Vbeta primers and 13 Jbeta primers. Clones were read by immunoSEQ multiplex PCR, and TCRdb kept only the in-frame ones, dropping some. Among about 200,000 clones listed, over 65% were seen once. This sequence joins TRBV2 and TRBJ1-5; 9 bases agree with TRBD1. This clonotype originated in a woman aged 25 to 39 in good health and CMV-seronegative. Sample: PBMCs. The CDR3 loop is CASRARDRANQPQHF. As DNA, the CDR3 is TGTGCCAGCAGAGCTCGGGACAGGGCAAATCAGCCCCAGCATTTT.